This is a list of T cell receptor beta chains from one sample in a study of spatial heterogeneity in lung cancer. Using its own MiXCR run on the 5' RACE reads, TCRdb lists one record per CDR3 protein. The sample has thousands of distinct CDR3 sequences, around 2.9% seen once; the top ten hold about 12%. Sequencing used lung tumor tissue, obtained at surgery. Receptor source: a female donor with early-stage non-small cell lung cancer. CDR3s include the opening cysteine and the closing phenylalanine or tryptophan. The order of the fields is D gene, V gene, J gene, clone size, CDR3 DNA, CDR3 protein. A D gene is named only where the DNA matches it firmly. Clone size is given as how often the clone was seen (once, few, many) or a class if it is expanded.

d_gene: .
v_gene: TRBV5-1
j_gene: TRBJ1-2
abundance: many
CDR3nt: TGCGCCAGCAGCTTGTCGCCAGGGGAGGCTGGCTACACCTTC
CDR3aa: CASSLSPGEAGYTF

d_gene: TRBD1
v_gene: TRBV19
j_gene: TRBJ2-6
abundance: medium-sized
CDR3nt: TGTGCCAGTAGTATCCGGGGGACAGGGTCCAGCTCTGGGGCCAACGTCCTGACTTTC
CDR3aa: CASSIRGTGSSSGANVLTF

d_gene: .
v_gene: TRBV4-3
j_gene: TRBJ1-4
abundance: medium-sized
CDR3nt: TGCGCCAGCAGCCAGGGCAGACCGCCGAAAATACTGTTTTTT
CDR3aa: CASSQGRPPKILFF

d_gene: TRBD2
v_gene: TRBV4-3
j_gene: TRBJ2-1
abundance: medium-sized
CDR3nt: TGCGCCAGCAGCCAACTGAGGGACCTAGCGGGGGGATTTTCCTACAATGAGCAGTTCTTC
CDR3aa: CASSQLRDLAGGFSYNEQFF

d_gene: .
v_gene: TRBV6-2/TRBV6-3
j_gene: TRBJ1-5
abundance: medium-sized
CDR3nt: TGTGCCAGCAGTTACTCGAAAGTGCGGGGTGGTGACAATCAGCCCCAGCATTTT
CDR3aa: CASSYSKVRGGDNQPQHF

d_gene: .
v_gene: TRBV7-9
j_gene: TRBJ2-1
abundance: medium-sized
CDR3nt: TGTGCCAGCAGCTTAAAGCAAAGGGGTCCAGACAATGAGCAGTTCTTC
CDR3aa: CASSLKQRGPDNEQFF

d_gene: TRBD1
v_gene: TRBV5-4
j_gene: TRBJ1-1
abundance: many
CDR3nt: TGTGCCAGCAGCCCACGGACAGGGGCAGGAACTGAAGCTTTCTTT
CDR3aa: CASSPRTGAGTEAFF

d_gene: .
v_gene: TRBV12-3/TRBV12-4
j_gene: TRBJ2-3
abundance: medium-sized
CDR3nt: TGTGCCAGCAGGAACTTGAAGGGATACACAGATACGCAGTATTTT
CDR3aa: CASRNLKGYTDTQYF

d_gene: TRBD2
v_gene: TRBV7-9
j_gene: TRBJ2-7
abundance: large
CDR3nt: TGTGCCAGCAGCTTGGCGGGAGGTGGGCACGAGCAGTACTTC
CDR3aa: CASSLAGGGHEQYF

d_gene: .
v_gene: TRBV5-6
j_gene: TRBJ2-3
abundance: large
CDR3nt: TGTGCCAGCAGCTCTGAACCAGGCACAGATACGCAGTATTTT
CDR3aa: CASSSEPGTDTQYF

d_gene: .
v_gene: TRBV20-1
j_gene: TRBJ2-2
abundance: medium-sized
CDR3nt: TGCAGTGCTACGGGCGTTTCCACCGGGGAGCTGTTTTTT
CDR3aa: CSATGVSTGELFF

d_gene: .
v_gene: TRBV5-1
j_gene: TRBJ1-1
abundance: many
CDR3nt: TGCGCCAGCAGCTTGGGCCCTACTCGGGGCGGGACTGAAGCTTTCTTT
CDR3aa: CASSLGPTRGGTEAFF

d_gene: .
v_gene: TRBV28
j_gene: TRBJ1-6
abundance: many
CDR3nt: TGTGCCAGCAGTTCCGGGGGTGGAGGGATTAATTCACCCCTCCACTTT
CDR3aa: CASSSGGGGINSPLHF

d_gene: TRBD2
v_gene: TRBV6-6
j_gene: TRBJ2-1
abundance: large
CDR3nt: TGTGCCAGCATCAGAACTAGCGGGGGGTTGAATGAGCAGTTCTTC
CDR3aa: CASIRTSGGLNEQFF

d_gene: .
v_gene: TRBV7-2
j_gene: TRBJ2-3
abundance: large
CDR3nt: TGTGCCAGCAGCCGCACTTCGGGGTTCATCACAGATACGCAGTATTTT
CDR3aa: CASSRTSGFITDTQYF

d_gene: .
v_gene: TRBV7-6
j_gene: TRBJ1-5
abundance: many
CDR3nt: TGTGCCAGCAGCGTTATTCCAGGGGAGAATCAGCCCCAGCATTTT
CDR3aa: CASSVIPGENQPQHF

d_gene: TRBD2
v_gene: TRBV7-2
j_gene: TRBJ2-1
abundance: medium-sized
CDR3nt: TGTGCCAGCAGCCAGATAGCGGGATCATACAATGAGCAGTTCTTC
CDR3aa: CASSQIAGSYNEQFF

d_gene: TRBD2
v_gene: TRBV20-1
j_gene: TRBJ2-1
abundance: large
CDR3nt: TGCAGTGCTAGAGATCCTCGTGCGGGGGGAGTGAATGAGCAGTTCTTC
CDR3aa: CSARDPRAGGVNEQFF

d_gene: TRBD1
v_gene: TRBV5-1
j_gene: TRBJ1-1
abundance: many
CDR3nt: TGCGCCAGCAGCCCCGAGGACAGGCGAACCACTGAAGCTTTCTTT
CDR3aa: CASSPEDRRTTEAFF

d_gene: TRBD1
v_gene: TRBV4-3
j_gene: TRBJ2-3
abundance: many
CDR3nt: TGCGCCAGCAGCCAAGTGCAGGGGGCAGATACGCAGTATTTT
CDR3aa: CASSQVQGADTQYF

d_gene: .
v_gene: TRBV6-2/TRBV6-3
j_gene: TRBJ2-2
abundance: medium-sized
CDR3nt: TGTGCCAGCAGTTACATGGGGGGCAGTTTCACCGGGGAGCTGTTTTTT
CDR3aa: CASSYMGGSFTGELFF

d_gene: .
v_gene: TRBV30
j_gene: TRBJ2-5
abundance: medium-sized
CDR3nt: TGTGCCTGGGCGCGCGGGGCCGCAAATACCCAGTACTTC
CDR3aa: CAWARGAANTQYF

d_gene: .
v_gene: TRBV28
j_gene: TRBJ2-7
abundance: medium-sized
CDR3nt: TGTGCCAGCAGCTTCCAGGGGGGGGAGTACTTC
CDR3aa: CASSFQGGEYF

d_gene: TRBD2
v_gene: TRBV18
j_gene: TRBJ2-5
abundance: medium-sized
CDR3nt: TGTGCCAGCTCACCCCCAGCGGGGGTAGAGACCCAGTACTTC
CDR3aa: CASSPPAGVETQYF

d_gene: .
v_gene: TRBV4-3
j_gene: TRBJ1-2
abundance: many
CDR3nt: TGCGCCAGCAGCCGAACAGGGTTGGGAGATGGCTACACCTTC
CDR3aa: CASSRTGLGDGYTF

d_gene: .
v_gene: TRBV5-1
j_gene: TRBJ2-7
abundance: hyperexpanded
CDR3nt: TGCGCCAGCAGCTTGGGAATGGGAATACAGGGACACGAGCAGTACTTC
CDR3aa: CASSLGMGIQGHEQYF

d_gene: TRBD2
v_gene: TRBV7-2
j_gene: TRBJ2-7
abundance: medium-sized
CDR3nt: TGTGCCAGCAGCCCCGGGGGGTACGAGCAGTACTTC
CDR3aa: CASSPGGYEQYF

d_gene: TRBD1
v_gene: TRBV7-2
j_gene: TRBJ1-1
abundance: many
CDR3nt: TGTGCCAGCAGGGTTACAGGGGACACTGAAGCTTTCTTT
CDR3aa: CASRVTGDTEAFF

d_gene: TRBD1
v_gene: TRBV20-1
j_gene: TRBJ2-7
abundance: medium-sized
CDR3nt: TGCAGTGTCGGCCGGGACAGCTCCTACGAGCAGTACTTC
CDR3aa: CSVGRDSSYEQYF

d_gene: TRBD2
v_gene: TRBV7-3
j_gene: TRBJ2-3
abundance: medium-sized
CDR3nt: TGTGCCAGCAGCCCCACCGGGGGGGATACGCAGTATTTT
CDR3aa: CASSPTGGDTQYF

d_gene: TRBD2
v_gene: TRBV12-5
j_gene: TRBJ2-2
abundance: medium-sized
CDR3nt: TGTGCTAGTGCCCCGCCGGGGGGAGGTTTATCCGGGGAGCTGTTTTTT
CDR3aa: CASAPPGGGLSGELFF

d_gene: .
v_gene: TRBV20-1
j_gene: TRBJ1-1
abundance: medium-sized
CDR3nt: TGCAGTGCTAGAGATCCCGTTGGTTACAGTAACACTGAAGCTTTCTTT
CDR3aa: CSARDPVGYSNTEAFF

d_gene: .
v_gene: TRBV19
j_gene: TRBJ1-4
abundance: many
CDR3nt: TGTGCCAGTAGGACGCACCCTGCCGGGACAACGGGTGAAAAACTGTTTTTT
CDR3aa: CASRTHPAGTTGEKLFF

d_gene: .
v_gene: TRBV28
j_gene: TRBJ2-7
abundance: large
CDR3nt: TGTGCCAGCAGTTCCACCGGCGCAGGGCAGTCCTACGAGCAGTACTTC
CDR3aa: CASSSTGAGQSYEQYF

d_gene: .
v_gene: TRBV9
j_gene: TRBJ2-5
abundance: medium-sized
CDR3nt: TGTGCCAGCAGCACCGGGCCTAAACAAGAGACCCAGTACTTC
CDR3aa: CASSTGPKQETQYF

d_gene: TRBD2
v_gene: TRBV10-2
j_gene: TRBJ2-7
abundance: many
CDR3nt: TGCGCCAGCAGAACGAGCGGGGGTGGCTACGAGCAGTACTTC
CDR3aa: CASRTSGGGYEQYF

d_gene: TRBD2
v_gene: TRBV20-1
j_gene: TRBJ2-3
abundance: medium-sized
CDR3nt: TGCAGTGCTACCCGACTAGCGACTAGCACAGATACGCAGTATTTT
CDR3aa: CSATRLATSTDTQYF